This T cell receptor beta chain was found in a study of CD8 T cells in Susac syndrome. It was with random hexamers that about 0.45 to 1 ug RNA was reverse transcribed. TCRdb reprocessed the immunoSEQ multiplex PCR reads via MiXCR and lists one record per CDR3 protein. The sample contains over 95,000 distinct CDR3 sequences, roughly 91% of which appear only once. Trimming stripped 5 bases from V and 0 bases from J, with 7 bases between. The CDR3 is made up of 13 amino acids. The V gene's germline CDR1 is SGHAT and CDR2 FQNNGV. Age- and sex-matched healthy donors served as the control group. The table lists this clonotype with a count of one.

This TCR was sampled from a human donor in good health. The chain links TRBV11-2 to TRBJ1-1; D is unresolved. What was sequenced was CD4+ T cells from PBMCs. The CDR3 spells CASSHGMNTEAFF. DNA of the CDR3: TGTGCCAGCAGCCACGGTATGAACACTGAAGCTTTCTTT.